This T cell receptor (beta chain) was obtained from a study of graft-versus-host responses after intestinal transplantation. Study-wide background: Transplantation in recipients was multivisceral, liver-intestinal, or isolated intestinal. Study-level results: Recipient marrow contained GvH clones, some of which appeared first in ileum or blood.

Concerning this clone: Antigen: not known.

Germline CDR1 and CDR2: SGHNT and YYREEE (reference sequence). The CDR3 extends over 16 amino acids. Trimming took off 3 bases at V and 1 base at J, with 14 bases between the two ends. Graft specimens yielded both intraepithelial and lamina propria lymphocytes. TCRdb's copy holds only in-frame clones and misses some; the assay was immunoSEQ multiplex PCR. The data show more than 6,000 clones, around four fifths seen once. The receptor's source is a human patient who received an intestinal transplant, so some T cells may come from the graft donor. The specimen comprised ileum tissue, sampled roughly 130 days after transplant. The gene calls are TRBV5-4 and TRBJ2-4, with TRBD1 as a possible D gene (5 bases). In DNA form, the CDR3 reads TGTGCCAGCAGCTCGGGTAGGGGCGGTGCCAAAAACATTCAGTACTTC. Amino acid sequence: CASSSGRGGAKNIQYF.